This T cell receptor beta chain appears in the sequencing data of a study of cytomegalovirus exposure and HLA in healthy donors. This CDR3 has 17 residues. Trimming at V came to 8 bases and at J to 6 bases, leaving 16 bases not matched to a gene. From germline, CDR1 is MDHEN and CDR2 SYDVKM. Healthy people donating bone marrow made up the donors. With 60 Vbeta and 13 Jbeta primers, the PCR was carried out. The repertoire was sequenced with immunoSEQ multiplex PCR; TCRdb's copy has only in-frame clones and lacks some. The sample contains around 190,000 clones, around 77% of which appear only once. The sequence derives from a young woman in good health and CMV-seronegative. The V gene is TRBV28, the J gene TRBJ1-2, with 12 bases identical to TRBD1. The sequenced sample was PBMCs. This chain's CDR3 is CASGTYSGTGGSDGYTF. CDR3 nucleotides: TGTGCCAGCGGAACCTACTCCGGGACAGGGGGCTCTGATGGCTACACCTTC.